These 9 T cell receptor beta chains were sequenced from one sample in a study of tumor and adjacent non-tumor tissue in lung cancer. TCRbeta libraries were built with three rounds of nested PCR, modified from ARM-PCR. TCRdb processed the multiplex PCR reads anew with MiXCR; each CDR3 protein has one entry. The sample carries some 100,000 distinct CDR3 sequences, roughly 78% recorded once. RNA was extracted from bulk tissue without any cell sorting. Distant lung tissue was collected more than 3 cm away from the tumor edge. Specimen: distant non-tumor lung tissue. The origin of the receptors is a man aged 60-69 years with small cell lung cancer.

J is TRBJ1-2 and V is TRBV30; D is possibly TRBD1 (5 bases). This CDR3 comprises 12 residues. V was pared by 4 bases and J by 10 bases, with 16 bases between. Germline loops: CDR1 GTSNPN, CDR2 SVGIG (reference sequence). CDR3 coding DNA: TGTGCCTGGACTCGGGACTCGGGGAACTACACCTTC. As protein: CAWTRDSGNYTF. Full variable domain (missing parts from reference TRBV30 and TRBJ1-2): SQTIHQWPATLVQPVGSPLSLECTVEGTSNPNLYWYRQAAGRGLQLLFYSVGIGQISSEVPQNLSASRPQDRQFILSSKKLLLSDSGFYLCAWTRDSGNYTFGSGTRLTVV.

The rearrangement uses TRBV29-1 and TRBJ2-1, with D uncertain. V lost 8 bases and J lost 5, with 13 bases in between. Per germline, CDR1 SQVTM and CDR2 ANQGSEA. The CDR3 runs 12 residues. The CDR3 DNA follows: TGCAGCTCTACAAGGGATGACAATGAGCAGTTCTTC. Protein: CSSTRDDNEQFF.

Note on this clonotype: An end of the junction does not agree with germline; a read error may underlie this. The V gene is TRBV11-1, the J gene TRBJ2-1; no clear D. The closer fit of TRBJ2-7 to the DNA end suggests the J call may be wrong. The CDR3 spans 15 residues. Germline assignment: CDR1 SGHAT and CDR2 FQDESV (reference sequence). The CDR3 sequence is CTSSLERTTCNEQYF. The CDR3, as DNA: TGTACCAGCAGCTTAGAGAGGACGACCTGCAATGAGCAGTACTTC.

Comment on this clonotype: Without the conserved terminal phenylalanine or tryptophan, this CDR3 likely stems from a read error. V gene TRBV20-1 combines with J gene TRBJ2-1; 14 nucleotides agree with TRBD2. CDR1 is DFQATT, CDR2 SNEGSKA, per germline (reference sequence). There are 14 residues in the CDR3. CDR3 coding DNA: TGTAGTGTTGTTGGGACTAGCGGGAGTGATGAGCAGTTCCTC. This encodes CSVVGTSGSDEQFL.

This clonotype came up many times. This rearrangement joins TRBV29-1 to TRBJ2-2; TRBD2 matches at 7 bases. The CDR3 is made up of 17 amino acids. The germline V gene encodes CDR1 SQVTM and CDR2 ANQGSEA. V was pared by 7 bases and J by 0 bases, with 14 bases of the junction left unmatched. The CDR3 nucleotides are TGCAGCGCCCATTCATCCGGGACTATTACGAACACCGGGGAGCTGTTTTTT. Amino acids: CSAHSSGTITNTGELFF.

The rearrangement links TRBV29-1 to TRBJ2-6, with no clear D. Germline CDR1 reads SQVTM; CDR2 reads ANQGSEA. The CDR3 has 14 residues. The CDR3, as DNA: TGCAGTGTCGGCGAAAACGCTGGGGCCAACGTCCTGACTTTC. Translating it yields CSVGENAGANVLTF. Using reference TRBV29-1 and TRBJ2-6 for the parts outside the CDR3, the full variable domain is SAVISQKPSRDICQRGTSLTIQCQVDSQVTMMFWYRQQPGQSLTLIATANQGSEATYESGFVIDKFPISRPNLTFSTLTVSNMSPEDSSIYLCSVGENAGANVLTFGAGSRLTVL.

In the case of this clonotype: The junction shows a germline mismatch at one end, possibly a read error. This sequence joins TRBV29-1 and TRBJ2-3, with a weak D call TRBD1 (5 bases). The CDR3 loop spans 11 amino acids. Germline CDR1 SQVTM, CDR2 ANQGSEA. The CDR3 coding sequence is TGCACCGTTGCAGGGTGGCAAACGCAGTATTTT. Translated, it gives CTVAGWQTQYF.

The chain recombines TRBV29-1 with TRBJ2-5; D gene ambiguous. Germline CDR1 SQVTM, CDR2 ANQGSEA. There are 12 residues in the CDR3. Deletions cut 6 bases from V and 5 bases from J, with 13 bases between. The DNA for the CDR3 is TGCAGCGTCCTGGTGGTTAGGGAGACCCAGTACTTC. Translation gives CSVLVVRETQYF.

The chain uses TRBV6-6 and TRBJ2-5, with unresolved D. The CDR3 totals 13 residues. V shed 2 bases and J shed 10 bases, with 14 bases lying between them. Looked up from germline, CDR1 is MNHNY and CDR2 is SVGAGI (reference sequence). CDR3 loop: CASSYGSGGIQYF. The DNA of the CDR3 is TGTGCCAGCAGTTACGGGTCGGGTGGGATCCAGTACTTC.